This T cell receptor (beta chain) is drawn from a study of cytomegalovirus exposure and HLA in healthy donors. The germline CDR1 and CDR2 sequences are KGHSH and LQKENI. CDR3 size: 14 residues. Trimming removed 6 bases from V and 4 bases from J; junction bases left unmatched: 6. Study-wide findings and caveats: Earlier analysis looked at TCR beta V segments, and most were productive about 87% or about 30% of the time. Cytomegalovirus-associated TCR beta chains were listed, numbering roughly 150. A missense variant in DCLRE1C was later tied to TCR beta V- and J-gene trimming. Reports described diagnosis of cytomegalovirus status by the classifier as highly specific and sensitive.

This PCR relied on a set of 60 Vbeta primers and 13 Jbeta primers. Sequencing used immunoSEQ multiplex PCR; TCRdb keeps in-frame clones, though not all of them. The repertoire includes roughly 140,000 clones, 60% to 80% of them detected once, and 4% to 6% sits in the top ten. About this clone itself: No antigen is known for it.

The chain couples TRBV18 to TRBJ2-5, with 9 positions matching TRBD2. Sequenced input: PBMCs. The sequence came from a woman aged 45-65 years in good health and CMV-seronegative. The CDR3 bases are TGTGCCAGCTCGGGGGGGACTAGCCGAGAGACCCAGTACTTC. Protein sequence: CASSGGTSRETQYF.